The 9 T cell receptor beta chains listed next were all sequenced from one sample in a study of response to subunit inactivated influenza vaccine. Each CDR3 protein gets one entry after TCRdb re-called the RT-PCR reads with MiXCR. The sample shows 500,000 or so distinct CDR3 sequences, about 15% of them seen only once. Sequencing used CD4+ T cells sorted from PBMCs, obtained roughly 24 months after vaccination. The receptors shown here come from a man aged 50 to 75 who received an inactivated influenza vaccine.

The gene calls are TRBV27 and TRBJ2-2; no clear D gene. The CDR3 totals 13 residues. Germline CDR1 reads MNHEY; CDR2 reads SMNVEV (reference sequence). The V end lost 3 bases, the J end lost 7 bases, and 9 bases lay between the germline ends. CDR3 bases: TGTGCCAGCAGTTTCGGTGGATTCGGGGAGCTGTTTTTT. It specifies CASSFGGFGELFF.

V gene TRBV5-1 combines with J gene TRBJ1-3; 7 nucleotides agree with TRBD1. With 4 bases clipped from V and 4 bases from J, the junction kept 8 bases outside the gene matches. Germline V gene lookup returns CDR1 SGHRS and CDR2 YFSETQ. The CDR3 loop spans 15 amino acids. This chain's CDR3 is CASSHTGEKGNTIYF. The CDR3 DNA is TGCGCCAGCAGCCATACAGGGGAGAAAGGAAACACCATATATTTT.

The chain combines TRBV5-1 with TRBJ2-1; TRBD2 aligns across 7 bases. The CDR3 spans 18 residues. V shed 4 bases, J shed 7 bases, and the junction held 20 bases outside the gene matches. CDR1 and CDR2 from the germline V gene are SGHRS and YFSETQ. Written as DNA, the CDR3 is TGCGCCAGCAGCATAGGACTAGTTGGAGCACCAATAATGAATGAGCAGTTCTTC. Translated: CASSIGLVGAPIMNEQFF.

This clonotype came up many times. The gene calls are TRBV5-5 and TRBJ2-5; 11 nucleotides agree with TRBD2. Unmatched junction bases numbered 12, after V lost 3 bases and J lost 2 bases. This CDR3 comprises 18 residues. In germline, CDR1 is SGHKS, CDR2 YYEKEE (reference sequence). The CDR3 spells CASSYDLAGGLIQETQYF. In nucleotides, the CDR3 is TGTGCCAGCAGCTACGATCTAGCGGGGGGCCTAATACAAGAGACCCAGTACTTC. The full variable domain, with the rest looked up from reference TRBV5-5 and TRBJ2-5, is DAGVTQSPTHLIKTRGQQVTLRCSPISGHKSVSWYQQVLGQGPQFIFQYYEKEERGRGNFPDRFSARQFPNYSSELNVNALLLGDSALYLCASSYDLAGGLIQETQYFGPGTRLLVL.

This clonotype was seen a single time. The V gene is TRBV28, the J gene TRBJ1-2, with 7 bases matching TRBD1. From germline, CDR1 is MDHEN and CDR2 SYDVKM. This CDR3 is 16 amino acids long. After removal of 3 bases from V and 4 bases from J, the junction contained 11 bases not matched to a gene. CDR3 DNA sequence: TGTGCCAGCAGTTTCCCCACACCACGGACAGGCTATGGCTACACCTTC. Protein: CASSFPTPRTGYGYTF.

This chain uses TRBV9 with TRBJ2-1; 8 bases map to TRBD2. This CDR3 is built from 16 residues. V lost 3 bases and J lost 9; bases outside the gene matches: 14. The germline V gene encodes CDR1 SGDLS and CDR2 YYNGEE. The DNA of the CDR3 is TGTGCCAGCAGCGCCCACGGGGGGGTATCGGAGAGTGAGCAGTTCTTC. Amino acids: CASSAHGGVSESEQFF.

The chain employs TRBV28 and TRBJ2-5, with a weak D call TRBD1 (5 bases). Germline V gene lookup returns CDR1 MDHEN and CDR2 SYDVKM. Between the trimmed V and J ends, which lost 1 base and 0 bases, there was a span of 9 bases. CDR3 length: 15 amino acids. The CDR3 protein is CASSLLPGNQETQYF. CDR3 coding DNA: TGTGCCAGCAGTTTATTACCAGGGAACCAAGAGACCCAGTACTTC.

This chain joins TRBV28 and TRBJ2-5; 11 nucleotides agree with TRBD2. There are 17 residues in the CDR3. Trimming cost V 6 bases and J 6 bases; bases outside gene matches: 15. CDR1 is MDHEN and CDR2 is SYDVKM in the germline V gene. CDR3 region: CASSRPQTSGNRKTQYF. The CDR3 DNA reads TGTGCCAGCAGCCGCCCCCAGACTAGCGGGAATAGGAAGACCCAGTACTTC.

This clonotype appeared a few times. The chain joins TRBV24-1 to TRBJ1-2, with D perhaps TRBD1 (6 bases). The CDR3 consists of 14 residues. V gave up 4 bases and J gave up 4 bases, with 12 bases separating them. Germline CDR1 reads KGHDR; CDR2 reads SFDVKD. The CDR3 protein is CATSEQGRAYGYTF. The CDR3 DNA reads TGTGCCACCAGTGAACAGGGACGGGCCTATGGCTACACCTTC.